This T cell receptor (beta chain) was profiled in a study of shared clonotypes between healthy human individuals. Study-wide results and limits: For sorted subsets, rarefaction showed incomplete sequencing despite large depth.

Positive CCR7 selection of CD45RO-negative cells yielded the naive CD8 cells, and terminally differentiated effector memory CD45RA+ cells were excluded. CDR3 length equals 14 residues. V was cut by 8 bases and J by 1 base, with 17 bases left in between. The germline gives CDR1 SQVTM, CDR2 ANQGSEA. Note on this clone: The antigen is not known.

Method: immunoSEQ multiplex PCR; TCRdb's copy keeps in-frame clones and lacks some. The sample lists more than 2 million clones, around 95% seen once, with more than 1.5% in the top ten. Sequences were obtained from naive CD8+ T cells from PBMCs. This receptor was identified in a man in his late teens or twenties in good health. Some clones in this sample may be carry-over from other donors' samples. The rearrangement links TRBV29-1 to TRBJ1-1; tentatively, D is TRBD1 (5 bases). The CDR3 DNA reads TGCAGCACGTATGCGCAAGGGGAGAACACTGAAGCTTTCTTT. This codes for CSTYAQGENTEAFF.